The 8 T cell receptor beta chains below come from one sample, sequenced in a study of T cell repertoires in cytomegalovirus infection. TCRdb re-called the reads with MiXCR, one entry per CDR3 protein. The table includes approximately 1,000,000 distinct CDR3 sequences, roughly 31% detected once. For these receptors, no antigen is known. The input for sequencing was cultured CD8+ T cells from PBMCs, taken from culture after CMV antigen stimulation. The receptors were sampled from a human donor in good health (CMV status not recorded). Some clones in this sample may be carry-over from other donors' samples.

The genes are TRBV7-9 and TRBJ2-3; D unclear. Trimming removed 5 bases at V and 7 bases at J, with 10 bases between. The germline CDR1 and CDR2 sequences are SEHNR and FQNEAQ (reference sequence). The CDR3 is made up of 12 amino acids. CDR3 residues: CASSPKGYTQYF. The CDR3 region has the DNA TGTGCCAGCAGCCCAAAAGGTTATACGCAGTATTTT.

This chain links TRBV7-9 with TRBJ1-4, with D tentatively TRBD1 (5 bases). Trimming took 1 base from V and 7 from J, leaving 25 bases between them. Germline lookup yields CDR1 SEHNR and CDR2 FQNEAQ (reference sequence). The CDR3 runs to 19 residues. In DNA, the CDR3 is TGTGCCAGCAGCTTAGTTCACACAGGCGAACAAATTGTTTTTGAAAAACTGTTTTTT. Translating gives CASSLVHTGEQIVFEKLFF.

There are many counts of this clonotype. The rearrangement joins TRBV6-1 to TRBJ1-2, with D unresolved. CDR1 is MNHNS and CDR2 is SASEGT in the germline V gene. The V end lost 1 base, the J end lost 0 bases, and 15 bases lay between the germline ends. This CDR3 contains 17 residues. CDR3 sequence: CASSEVGIPRANYGYTF. The CDR3 bases are TGTGCCAGCAGTGAAGTCGGCATTCCTCGGGCTAACTATGGCTACACCTTC.

J is TRBJ2-7 and V is TRBV6-2 or TRBV6-3; D might be TRBD1 (5 bases). The CDR3 is 15 amino acids. The germline CDR1 and CDR2 sequences are MNHEY and SVGEGT. The germline V and J ends were trimmed by 7 bases and 7 bases, with 23 bases remaining between them. The CDR3 DNA reads as TGTGCCAGCACCCCGGCCGGATCCTACCAGGGAGAGCAGTACGTC. It codes for CASTPAGSYQGEQYV.

This clonotype was counted many times. The chain carries TRBV7-9 and TRBJ2-2; the D gene is possibly TRBD2 (6 bases). This CDR3 comprises 15 residues. V lost 5 bases, J lost 2 bases, and 12 bases lay in between. Looked up from germline, CDR1 is SEHNR and CDR2 is FQNEAQ (reference sequence). This CDR3 reads CASSRPGLNTGELFF. The CDR3 DNA reads TGTGCCAGCAGCCGACCGGGACTTAACACCGGGGAGCTGTTTTTT.

This clonotype has only a few counts. J is TRBJ1-2 and V is TRBV6-8, with 8 bases lining up with TRBD1. CDR1 is MNHGY and CDR2 is SAAAGT in the germline V gene. With 0 bases clipped from V and 7 bases from J, the junction kept 7 bases outside the gene matches. The CDR3 length is 15 residues. The CDR3 here is CASSYSVTGGSGYTF. The CDR3 DNA sequence: TGTGCCAGCAGTTACTCCGTTACAGGGGGGTCTGGCTACACCTTC.

V is TRBV5-6 and J is TRBJ2-4; D may be TRBD1 (6 bases). This CDR3 has 15 amino acids. Germline values: CDR1 SGHDT, CDR2 YYEEEE. The germline V and J ends were trimmed by 3 bases and 0 bases, with 10 bases remaining between them. CDR3 sequence: CASSSDRQAKNIQYF. The CDR3 bases are TGTGCCAGCAGCTCTGACAGGCAAGCCAAAAACATTCAGTACTTC.

This clonotype was recorded a few times. This chain connects TRBV5-1 to TRBJ1-1; weak D call: TRBD1 (5 bases). Per the germline V gene, CDR1 is SGHRS and CDR2 is YFSETQ. The CDR3 runs 14 residues. Trimming left V 0 bases short and J 1 base short, with 7 bases between. The CDR3 reads CASSLARENTEAFF. The CDR3 DNA follows: TGCGCCAGCAGCTTGGCCAGGGAGAACACTGAAGCTTTCTTT.